This TCR beta chain was profiled in a study of PD-L1 blockade in urothelial cancer. For the study at large: Patients took up atezolizumab in 2014 at 1,200 mg intravenously every 3 weeks. Blood drawn 3 weeks (second dose) and 6 weeks after treatment start was analyzed.

Anywhere from 1 to 8 samples came from each patient, spanning pretreatment and on-treatment. The study's findings and limits: Pretreatment peripheral blood TCR clonality that fell below the median predicted better survival among the patients studied.

CDR1 and CDR2 from the germline V gene are SGDLS and YYNGEE. The CDR3 consists of 14 residues. Trimming cost V 6 bases and J 1 base, with 13 bases left between them. Remarks on this clone: Its specificity is not known.

TCRdb's table, derived via immunoSEQ multiplex PCR, lists solely in-frame clones and lacks some. Of about 100,000 clones in the sample, over 80% were seen once. This clonotype was sampled from an elderly woman with urothelial cancer. Sequenced material: PBMCs, taken around atezolizumab (anti-PD-L1) treatment. V is TRBV9 and J is TRBJ1-1; D is undetermined. The CDR3 sequence: CASKEVVRNTEAFF. The CDR3 coding sequence is TGTGCCAGCAAGGAGGTGGTTCGGAACACTGAAGCTTTCTTT.